One and the same sample provided the 18 T cell receptor beta chains below, sequenced in a study of blood T cell repertoires in COVID-19. The table came from immunoSEQ multiplex PCR; TCRdb's copy has only in-frame clones and leaves some out. This sample has about 58,000 clones; more than 75% occur once, and the top ten carry roughly 5%. The sequencing sample was made of peripheral blood. The receptors were gathered from a middle-aged man with active COVID-19.

This chain uses TRBV4-2 with TRBJ2-1; 7 bases match TRBD2. The V segment lost 3 bases and the J segment 5 bases; nucleotides outside the gene matches: 7. CDR1 is LGHNA and CDR2 is YNFKEQ in the germline V gene. The CDR3 covers 15 residues. The CDR3 spells CASSHGASGHNEQFF. For the CDR3, the DNA is TGTGCCAGCAGCCACGGCGCTAGCGGCCACAATGAGCAGTTCTTC.

Only a few counts were recorded for this clone. The rearrangement links TRBV9 to TRBJ2-7; 7 nucleotides line up with TRBD2. The V gene's germline CDR1 is SGDLS and CDR2 YYNGEE. V trimming: 3 bases; J trimming: 2 bases; junction bases outside the gene matches: 8. The CDR3 sequence is 15 residues long. The CDR3 spells CASSAVGEGAYEQYF. In DNA form, the CDR3 reads TGTGCCAGCAGCGCTGTAGGGGAGGGAGCCTACGAGCAGTACTTC. The variable domain in full, with the rest retrieved from reference TRBV9 and TRBJ2-7, is DSGVTQTPKHLITATGQRVTLRCSPRSGDLSVYWYQQSLDQGLQFLIQYYNGEERAKGNILERFSAQQFPDLHSELNLSSLELGDSALYFCASSAVGEGAYEQYFGPGTRLTVT.

The chain links TRBV7-9 to TRBJ1-5, with TRBD1 matching over 9 bases. Germline loops: CDR1 SEHNR, CDR2 FQNEAQ (reference sequence). Germline trimming cut 5 bases from V and 12 bases from J; bases unmatched to any gene: 5. CDR3 length: 12 amino acids. CDR3 sequence: CASSPGQGRQHF. Written as DNA, the CDR3 is TGTGCCAGCAGCCCGGGACAGGGACGCCAGCATTTT.

The rearrangement links TRBV7-3 to TRBJ2-5, with unresolved D. The CDR3 extends over 14 amino acids. Trimming left V 3 bases short and J 0 bases short, with 8 bases between. Germline V gene lookup returns CDR1 SGHTA and CDR2 FQGTGA. The CDR3 loop is CASSLWAHQETQYF. The CDR3 DNA reads as TGTGCCAGCAGCTTGTGGGCGCACCAAGAGACCCAGTACTTC.

V is TRBV6-1 and J is TRBJ1-1; 7 bases map to TRBD1. This CDR3 has 15 amino acids. Trimming at V came to 3 bases and at J to 3 bases, leaving 7 bases not matched to a gene. CDR1 is MNHNS, CDR2 SASEGT, per germline. The CDR3 region is CASSDTQGTDTEAFF. The CDR3 nucleotides read TGTGCCAGCAGTGATACACAGGGGACGGACACTGAAGCTTTCTTT.

The chain has TRBV19 and TRBJ1-6; 9 nucleotides align to TRBD1. Germline values: CDR1 LNHDA, CDR2 SQIVND (reference sequence). There are 14 residues in the CDR3. Losses at the gene ends were 5 bases for V and 10 bases for J; bases not matched to a gene: 6. The CDR3 protein is CASSDRGTTSPLHF. CDR3 nucleotide sequence: TGTGCCAGTAGTGACAGGGGGACGACGTCACCCCTCCACTTT.

This rearrangement joins TRBV9 to TRBJ2-1; 9 nucleotides match TRBD1. The CDR3 contains 12 residues. V lost 4 bases to trimming and J lost 15 bases; unmatched junction nucleotides: 8. Germline lookup yields CDR1 SGDLS and CDR2 YYNGEE. This chain's CDR3 is CASSTRTGEMFF. The CDR3 bases are TGTGCCAGCAGCACCAGGACAGGGGAGATGTTCTTC.

This clone was detected only once. The chain has TRBV4-2 and TRBJ2-1; D perhaps matches TRBD1 (5 bases). Germline CDR1 and CDR2: LGHNA and YNFKEQ. V was pared by 5 bases and J by 7 bases, with 6 bases between. CDR3 length: 11 residues. The CDR3 DNA reads TGTGCCAGCAGCGCAGGGAATGAGCAGTTCTTC. The encoded protein is CASSAGNEQFF.

The J gene is TRBJ2-7, the V gene TRBV6-5; tentatively, D is TRBD1 (5 bases). This CDR3 region has 15 residues. The germline V and J ends were trimmed by 0 bases and 2 bases, with 11 bases remaining between them. CDR1 MNHEY and CDR2 SVGAGI come from the germline V gene. DNA of the CDR3: TGTGCCAGCAGTTACTCGTTTTCACAGGCCTACGAGCAGTACTTC. Its translation: CASSYSFSQAYEQYF.

In this sample, this clone turned up a few times. The rearrangement links TRBV14 to TRBJ2-7; TRBD2 aligns across 8 bases. The CDR3 loop spans 18 amino acids. Germline-derived CDR1 and CDR2 are SGHDN and FVKESK. With 5 bases clipped from V and 1 base from J, the junction kept 16 bases outside the gene matches. This CDR3 is CASSLRYSSGYSSYEQYF. In DNA form, the CDR3 reads TGTGCCAGCAGCTTAAGGTATTCTAGCGGGTACTCGTCCTACGAGCAGTACTTC. Looking up the rest from reference TRBV14 and TRBJ2-7 gives the full variable domain: EAGVTQFPSHSVIEKGQTVTLRCDPISGHDNLYWYRRVMGKEIKFLLHFVKESKQDESGMPNNRFLAERTGGTYSTLKVQPAELEDSGVYFCASSLRYSSGYSSYEQYFGPGTRLTVT.

V and J are TRBV19 and TRBJ2-7, with 8 positions matching TRBD1. V shed 8 bases and J 3 bases; nucleotides not matched to a gene: 3. This CDR3 contains 12 residues. Germline CDR1 reads LNHDA; CDR2 reads SQIVND (reference sequence). The DNA for the CDR3 is TGTGCCAGTGGACAGGGCGACTACGAGCAGTACTTC. Amino acid sequence: CASGQGDYEQYF.

The J gene is TRBJ2-5, the V gene TRBV30; 9 nucleotides align to TRBD2. Germline V gene data show CDR1 as GTSNPN and CDR2 as SVGIG (reference sequence). With 2 bases clipped from V and 5 bases from J, the junction kept 0 bases outside the gene matches. This CDR3 spans 12 amino acids. The CDR3 loop is CAWSSGRETQYF. The CDR3 DNA reads as TGTGCCTGGAGTAGCGGGAGGGAGACCCAGTACTTC.

The chain links TRBV7-8 to TRBJ2-7; TRBD2 matches at 13 bases. The CDR3 runs 15 residues. V shed 5 bases, J shed 3 bases, and the junction held 4 bases outside the gene matches. CDR1 and CDR2 (germline): SGHVS, FQNEAQ. The CDR3 sequence is CASSGLAGAFYEQYF. For the CDR3, the DNA is TGTGCCAGCAGCGGACTAGCGGGAGCCTTCTACGAGCAGTACTTC.

This clone was seen once. The gene calls are TRBV5-1 and TRBJ2-3; 11 bases agree with TRBD2. Germline V gene data show CDR1 as SGHRS and CDR2 as YFSETQ. This CDR3 spans 15 amino acids. V lost 4 bases, J lost 5 bases, and 6 bases stayed unmatched. This chain's CDR3 is CASSLSGRDGDTQYF. In DNA form, the CDR3 reads TGCGCCAGCAGCCTTAGCGGGAGGGATGGAGATACGCAGTATTTT.

The CDR3 DNA reads as TGTGCCTGGGGCGGCACCGGGGAGCTGTTTTTT. Translated, it gives CAWGGTGELFF. V usage is TRBV30 and J usage is TRBJ2-2; D not resolved. CDR1 is GTSNPN and CDR2 is SVGIG in the germline V gene (reference sequence). Trimming shortened V by 5 bases and J by 4 bases, and 5 bases separated the two germline ends. This CDR3 comprises 11 residues.

In DNA, the CDR3 is TGCGCCAGCAGCCCGGGCGGGGGAGCGGGGGAGACCCAGTACTTC. Translating gives CASSPGGGAGETQYF. The rearrangement uses TRBV5-1 and TRBJ2-5; TRBD2 agrees at 7 bases. The CDR3 is 15 residues long. The germline V gene has CDR1 SGHRS and CDR2 YFSETQ. Unmatched junction bases numbered 11, after V lost 4 bases and J lost 5 bases.

The chain links TRBV20-1 to TRBJ2-3, with D uncertain. The CDR3 consists of 10 residues. Trimming removed 3 bases at V and 5 bases at J, with 3 bases between. The V gene's germline CDR1 is DFQATT and CDR2 SNEGSKA (reference sequence). The CDR3 DNA is TGCAGTGCTAGCGTAGATACGCAGTATTTT. This codes for CSASVDTQYF.

V is TRBV18 and J is TRBJ2-7, with D possibly being TRBD1 (5 bases). The CDR3 extends over 13 amino acids. The V and J ends lost 6 bases and 4 bases respectively, with 13 bases between them. Germline V CDR1 and CDR2: KGHSH, LQKENI. The CDR3 DNA is TGTGCCAGCTCGCCAGGGCAATCTTACGAGCAGTACTTC. This translates into CASSPGQSYEQYF.